A selection of T cell receptor beta chains follows, all from one sample in a study of T cell clones after liver transplantation. Using immunoSEQ multiplex PCR, the repertoire was profiled, and TCRdb retains in-frame clones only, with some absent. The sample shows 4,500 to 6,500 clones, roughly 32% of them seen only once. The antigens these receptors bind are not known. The specimen was CD4+ T cells from cultured PBMCs. All receptors come from a human patient who received a liver transplant. Some T cells may be provided by the graft donor. CDR3s include the opening cysteine and the closing phenylalanine or tryptophan. D genes are given only for firm matches.

V gene,D gene,J gene,CDR3 protein
TRBV6-5,-,TRBJ1-3,CASSEERGNTIYF
TRBV5-6,TRBD1,TRBJ2-7,CASRRTGEGEQYF
TRBV10-3,-,TRBJ1-1,CAADQGRNTEAFF
TRBV5-1,-,TRBJ2-2,CASRQPEAAAGELFF
TRBV2,TRBD1,TRBJ1-6,CASNKGQGALILPLHF
TRBV11-2,-,TRBJ2-2,CASSLDTNTGELFF
TRBV11-2,-,TRBJ2-3,CASSFSSGPRGDTQYF
TRBV9,-,TRBJ2-3,CASSVDQRPTDTQYF
TRBV2,TRBD2,TRBJ2-4,CASSESSGRAYNYF
TRBV7-2,TRBD1,TRBJ2-1,CASSPSTGGGYNEQFF
TRBV5-1,TRBD2,TRBJ2-3,CASSFGSGGALDTQYF
TRBV2,TRBD2,TRBJ2-2,CASSEGTSGTGELFF
TRBV4-2,TRBD2,TRBJ2-5,CASSQLASGGQETQYF
TRBV30,TRBD1,TRBJ1-2,CAWSRWDRGFNYGYTF
TRBV7-2,-,TRBJ1-3,CASSLARGRSGNTIYF
TRBV15,-,TRBJ2-7,CATSRGGGGATYEQYF
TRBV6-5,-,TRBJ2-7,CASSYGSMGTYEQYF
TRBV28,-,TRBJ2-3,CASSLVGSTQYF
TRBV6-5,TRBD2,TRBJ2-5,CASSYSRGAQETQYF
TRBV14,-,TRBJ2-3,CASSQVDGGTQYF
TRBV10-3,-,TRBJ2-3,CASGRGDTQYF
TRBV2,-,TRBJ2-3,CASSDPGDSTDTQYF
TRBV18,-,TRBJ2-5,CASSPIGTNQETQYF
TRBV5-1,TRBD1,TRBJ1-1,CASNRETGEMNTEAFF
TRBV30,-,TRBJ2-7,CAWTRGVEQYF
TRBV14,TRBD2,TRBJ2-2,CASSQSSGGTGELFF
TRBV25-1,-,TRBJ2-3,CASSRGGQTTDTQYF
TRBV7-2,-,TRBJ1-1,CASSLYEASNTEAFF